Presented here are 4 T cell receptor beta chains from one specimen sequenced in a study of long-term antiretroviral therapy in people with HIV. Version v3.0 of the immunoSEQ assay ran at survey level. TCRdb keeps only in-frame clones here, not all; method: immunoSEQ multiplex PCR. Of 20,000 or so clones in the sample, around 77% are singletons; the top ten hold 6.9%. The source material was unsorted PBMCs, sampled 2.2 years after starting antiretroviral therapy. The receptors originated from a man aged 50-60 years with HIV.

CDR3 DNA: TGTGCCAGCAGCCTTGACACCTCTGGAAACACCATATATTTT. It codes for CASSLDTSGNTIYF. The chain couples TRBV9 to TRBJ1-3; D not resolved. CDR1 and CDR2 (germline): SGDLS, YYNGEE. The CDR3 is 14 residues long. V gave up 4 bases and J gave up 0 bases, with 8 bases separating them.

J is TRBJ1-4 and V is TRBV7-8; D remains unclear. V was cut by 4 bases and J by 6 bases, with 15 bases left in between. Germline loops: CDR1 SGHVS, CDR2 FQNEAQ. This CDR3 comprises 15 residues. The CDR3 sequence: CASSSFGSPDEKLFF. CDR3 coding DNA: TGTGCCAGCAGCTCTTTCGGGTCCCCGGATGAAAAACTGTTTTTT.

This clone was found a few times. The V and J genes are TRBV9 and TRBJ1-2; D gene uncertain. Germline lookup yields CDR1 SGDLS and CDR2 YYNGEE. Trimming removed 3 bases at V and 6 bases at J, with 12 bases between. The CDR3 length is 13 residues. CDR3 in amino acids: CASSAYRTDGYTF. The CDR3 nucleotides are TGTGCCAGCAGCGCCTATCGGACGGATGGCTACACCTTC.

The chain is built from TRBV5-5 and TRBJ2-7; 9 bases match TRBD1. Germline assignment: CDR1 SGHKS and CDR2 YYEKEE (reference sequence). CDR3 length: 14 residues. V lost 0 bases to trimming and J lost 5 bases; unmatched junction nucleotides: 3. The CDR3 DNA reads as TGTGCCAGCAGCTTGGCTTGGACAGGGGACGAGCAGTACTTC. Translation: CASSLAWTGDEQYF.